Here is one TCR beta chain with its context. This CDR3 is also generated by other DNA sequences in the sample. The source of the sample is a study of blood T cell repertoires in COVID-19. Study-level background: In each case, the material was cDNA or gDNA derived from T cells, B-cell-depleted T cells, or PBMCs.

Participants' reported clinical history set cohort assignment. The V gene's germline CDR1 is KGHSH and CDR2 LQKENI. The V and J ends lost 4 bases and 3 bases, in that order; junction bases with no gene match: 0. This CDR3 has 13 amino acids. How the authors handled the data: Scientists estimated how many nucleated cells there were by amplifying reference gene primers. The method was immunoSEQ multiplex PCR; TCRdb's version includes in-frame clones alone and lacks a portion of them. V and J calls and clone size are those listed in that table; D and trimming were worked out from the DNA. The sample includes approximately 300,000 clones, roughly 87% seen only once; the top ten take approximately 5%.

The rearrangement uses TRBV18 and TRBJ1-5; 7 positions agree with TRBD1. The sample taken for sequencing was PBMCs or T cells enriched from blood (not recorded which). The origin of this receptor is a woman under 40 who had recovered from COVID-19. CDR3 amino acids: CASSQGANQPQHF. In nucleotides, the CDR3 is TGTGCCAGCTCACAGGGGGCCAATCAGCCCCAGCATTTT.